These 9 T cell receptor beta chains share one sample of origin, sequenced in a study of PD-1 blockade in classical Hodgkin lymphoma. Assay: immunoSEQ multiplex PCR; the TCRdb copy retains only in-frame clones and omits some. Of roughly 150,000 clones listed, less than 80% are singletons. Each and every patient relapsed after autologous stem cell transplantation, and patients got differing brentuximab vedotin exposure. The source was peripheral blood mononuclear cells (PBMCs), collected before the second cycle of nivolumab. Every receptor here comes from a human donor with classical Hodgkin lymphoma.

The chain employs TRBV5-6 and TRBJ2-7; D remains unclear. This CDR3 is built from 15 residues. V gave up 2 bases and J gave up 2 bases, with 14 bases separating them. Germline values: CDR1 SGHDT, CDR2 YYEEEE. CDR3 sequence reads: CASSFAVGRPYEQYF. DNA for the CDR3: TGTGCCAGCAGCTTCGCGGTCGGACGGCCCTACGAGCAGTACTTC.

The DNA for the CDR3 is TGCAGCGTCGCCACAGTGTACGAGCAGTACTTC. Translating it yields CSVATVYEQYF. This chain links TRBV29-1 with TRBJ2-7; D call uncertain. The CDR3 length is 11 residues. The germline V gene has CDR1 SQVTM and CDR2 ANQGSEA. V lost 6 bases and J lost 4, with 10 bases in between.

Written as DNA, the CDR3 is TGTGCCATCAGGGGGACAGACAATGAAAAACTGTTTTTT. Encoded protein: CAIRGTDNEKLFF. This sequence joins TRBV10-3 and TRBJ1-4, with 7 bases lining up with TRBD1. Losses at the gene ends were 6 bases for V and 5 bases for J; bases not matched to a gene: 3. Germline values: CDR1 ENHRY, CDR2 SYGVKD. The CDR3 has 13 residues.

V is TRBV28 and J is TRBJ2-7; the D gene is possibly TRBD1 (7 bases). This CDR3 is built from 14 residues. V was pared by 6 bases and J by 1 base, with 13 bases between. Germline V gene lookup returns CDR1 MDHEN and CDR2 SYDVKM. CDR3 region: CASRQGGASYEQYF. The DNA for the CDR3 is TGTGCCAGCAGGCAGGGGGGAGCATCCTACGAGCAGTACTTC. The whole variable domain, filled in from reference TRBV28 and TRBJ2-7, reads DVKVTQSSRYLVKRTGEKVFLECVQDMDHENMFWYRQDPGLGLRLIYFSYDVKMKEKGDIPEGYSVSREKKERFSLILESASTNQTSMYLCASRQGGASYEQYFGPGTRLTVT.

The chain uses TRBV7-3 and TRBJ2-7; TRBD1 is a possible D gene (6 bases). The germline V and J ends were trimmed by 4 bases and 3 bases, with 10 bases remaining between them. CDR3 length equals 13 residues. CDR1 is SGHTA and CDR2 is FQGTGA in the germline V gene. The CDR3 here is CASSSTGFYEQYF. CDR3 coding DNA: TGTGCCAGCAGCTCAACAGGGTTCTACGAGCAGTACTTC.

V gene TRBV5-1 combines with J gene TRBJ1-5; 7 nucleotides align to TRBD1. After removal of 4 bases from V and 4 bases from J, the junction contained 8 bases not matched to a gene. This CDR3 comprises 15 residues. Germline V lookup: CDR1 SGHRS, CDR2 YFSETQ. CDR3: CASSPEGATNQPQHF. DNA for the CDR3: TGCGCCAGCAGCCCCGAGGGGGCAACAAATCAGCCCCAGCATTTT.

The chain has TRBV6-6 and TRBJ1-4, with D maybe TRBD1 (6 bases). Trimming pared 4 bases from V and 7 bases from J, leaving 13 bases between. The CDR3 consists of 14 residues. Germline CDR1 and CDR2: MNHNY and SVGAGI (reference sequence). CDR3 in DNA: TGTGCCAGCAGTTTAGACAGGTGGGGTGAAAAACTGTTTTTT. This encodes CASSLDRWGEKLFF.

This chain connects TRBV19 to TRBJ2-2; TRBD2 agrees at 8 bases. From germline, CDR1 is LNHDA and CDR2 SQIVND (reference sequence). CDR3 length equals 14 residues. J lost 3 bases, V lost 11 bases, and 8 bases had no gene match. CDR3 in DNA: TGTGCCTCCCAGAGCGGGAGAGACACCGGGGAGCTGTTTTTT. Encoded protein: CASQSGRDTGELFF.

The J gene is TRBJ2-7, the V gene TRBV18; no clear D. Between the trimmed V and J ends, which lost 0 bases and 4 bases, there was a span of 13 bases. The CDR3 length is 15 residues. CDR1 and CDR2 from the germline V gene are KGHSH and LQKENI. This CDR3 is CASSPPHRASYEQYF. The CDR3 bases are TGTGCCAGCTCACCACCTCACAGAGCCTCTTACGAGCAGTACTTC.